Sequencing of this TCR beta chain was carried out in a study of OX40 agonist ivuxolimab in advanced cancers. Measured with immunoSEQ multiplex PCR; TCRdb has only the in-frame clones, and not every one. This table has about 62,000 clones, approximately 82% appearing once. The specimen comprised CD4+ or CD8+ T cells sorted from blood, sampled in a trial of the OX40 agonist ivuxolimab. The origin of this receptor is an adult with an advanced solid tumor such as melanoma, head and neck, liver or kidney cancer.

In nucleotides, the CDR3 is TGTGCCAGCAGTTACTCGGGAAGGGCGGACTATGGCTACACCTTC. It codes for CASSYSGRADYGYTF. V and J are TRBV6-5 and TRBJ1-2; D unclear. V dropped 0 bases and J dropped 3 bases, with 11 bases sitting between them. Germline V gene sequence: CDR1 MNHEY, CDR2 SVGAGI. The CDR3 sequence is 15 residues long.